The TCR beta chain under discussion was sequenced for a study of T cell changes during pregnancy in multiple sclerosis. Per the germline V gene, CDR1 is LNHDA and CDR2 is SQIVND (reference sequence). This CDR3 contains 14 residues. The V segment lost 3 bases and the J segment 8 bases; nucleotides outside the gene matches: 6. The data were produced by immunoSEQ multiplex PCR, yet TCRdb's version contains in-frame clones alone and is incomplete. The sample holds 55,000 to 70,000 clones, 89% seen once. The chain employs TRBV19 and TRBJ2-1; TRBD2 agrees at 8 bases. The receptor was derived from a female donor with multiple sclerosis, enrolled in a pregnancy study. The sample was peripheral blood, taken after pregnancy. The CDR3 reads CASSMPTSADEQFF. The CDR3 coding sequence is TGTGCCAGTAGTATGCCGACTAGCGCGGATGAGCAGTTCTTC.